The clone carrying this T cell receptor beta chain turned up a few times. Its antigen is unknown. Each subset's genomic DNA was shared equally among a number of immunoSEQ plates. Sequencing used immunoSEQ multiplex PCR; TCRdb keeps in-frame clones, though not all of them. The sample records over a million clones, approximately 76% being singletons. Participating donors were healthy, HIV-negative adults free of recent acute infections or vaccinations. A CD45RA-negative memory subset and a CD45RA+ naive subset were separated from the CD4+ cells. These data are taken from a study of shared clonotypes between healthy human individuals. Findings of the study overall: Among non-shared clonotypes, generation probabilities were lower than among those shared by all four donors.

The source of this sequence is a man aged 18 to 30 in good health. Sample: memory CD4+ T cells sorted from blood. Subset defined: CD45RA-negative fraction.

The CDR3 sequence: CASSPWDRGPQYF. The CDR3 coding sequence is TGTGCCAGCAGTCCTTGGGACAGGGGGCCCCAGTACTTC. The chain employs TRBV7-2 and TRBJ2-5; 12 bases agree with TRBD1. In germline, CDR1 is SGHTA, CDR2 FQGNSA. The CDR3 contains 13 residues. Trimming at V came to 6 bases and at J to 9 bases, leaving 5 bases not matched to a gene.